The sequence of this T cell receptor beta chain was determined in a study of technical replicates of blood from a handful of donors. Germline V CDR1 and CDR2: SGHVS, FNYEAQ. The CDR3 length is 16 residues. The ends lost 6 bases at V and 2 bases at J; junction bases unmatched: 10. Data came from immunoSEQ multiplex PCR; TCRdb stores just in-frame clones and leaves some out. The sample comprises about 93,000 clones, about 96% of which are singletons, and 0.25% to 0.3% rests with the top ten. This receptor was taken from a human donor in good health. Sample: T cells isolated from PBMCs. The chain combines TRBV7-6 with TRBJ2-5, with 9 positions matching TRBD2. CDR3 DNA: TGTGCCAGCAGTCCGAGACTAGCGGAACTTCAAGAGACCCAGTACTTC. It yields the protein CASSPRLAELQETQYF.